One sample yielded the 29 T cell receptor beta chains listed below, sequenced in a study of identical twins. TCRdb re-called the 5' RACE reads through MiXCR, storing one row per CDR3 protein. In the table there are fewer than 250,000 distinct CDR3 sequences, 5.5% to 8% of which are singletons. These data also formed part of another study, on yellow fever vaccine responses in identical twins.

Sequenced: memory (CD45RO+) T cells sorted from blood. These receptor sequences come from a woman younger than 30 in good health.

For the CDR3, the DNA is TGTGCCAGCGGACCGCATGCCAGGACAGACACAGATACGCAGTATTTT. This codes for CASGPHARTDTDTQYF. This rearrangement joins TRBV5-6 to TRBJ2-3, with D tentatively TRBD1 (6 bases). Trimming pared 7 bases from V and 2 bases from J, leaving 20 bases between. The CDR3 runs 16 residues. Germline assignment: CDR1 SGHDT and CDR2 YYEEEE.

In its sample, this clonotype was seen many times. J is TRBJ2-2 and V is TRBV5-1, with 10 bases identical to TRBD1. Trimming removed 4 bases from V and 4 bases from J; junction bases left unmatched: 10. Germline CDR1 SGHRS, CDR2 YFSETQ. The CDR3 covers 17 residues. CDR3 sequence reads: CASSLGQGVVGTGELFF. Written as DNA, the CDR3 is TGCGCCAGCAGCCTCGGACAGGGGGTTGTTGGCACCGGGGAGCTGTTTTTT. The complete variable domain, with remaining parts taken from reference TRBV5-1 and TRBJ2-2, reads KAGVTQTPRYLIKTRGQQVTLSCSPISGHRSVSWYQQTPGQGLQFLFEYFSETQRNKGNFPGRFSGRQFSNSRSEMNVSTLELGDSALYLCASSLGQGVVGTGELFFGEGSRLTVL.

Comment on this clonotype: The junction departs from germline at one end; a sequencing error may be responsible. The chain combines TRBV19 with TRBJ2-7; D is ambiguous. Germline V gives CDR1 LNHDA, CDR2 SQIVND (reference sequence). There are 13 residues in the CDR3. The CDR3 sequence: CASSIGYSHEQYF. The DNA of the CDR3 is TGTGCCAGTAGTATAGGCTACTCCCACGAGCAGTACTTC.

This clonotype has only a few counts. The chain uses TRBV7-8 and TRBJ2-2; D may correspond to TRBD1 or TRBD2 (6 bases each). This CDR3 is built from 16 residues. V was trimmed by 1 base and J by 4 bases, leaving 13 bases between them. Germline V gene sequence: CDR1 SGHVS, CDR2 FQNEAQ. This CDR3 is CASSLGGGLFTGELFF. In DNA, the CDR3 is TGTGCCAGCAGCTTAGGAGGGGGGCTTTTCACCGGGGAGCTGTTTTTT.

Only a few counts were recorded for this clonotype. Here the CDR3 DNA reads TGTGCCAGCAGCTTCTCGACAACTACCACAGATACGCAGTATTTT. Residues: CASSFSTTTTDTQYF. The rearrangement links TRBV7-3 to TRBJ2-3; D not certain. CDR1 SGHTA and CDR2 FQGTGA come from the germline V gene. V lost 3 bases and J 2 bases, leaving 12 bases between the germline ends. CDR3 length: 15 residues.

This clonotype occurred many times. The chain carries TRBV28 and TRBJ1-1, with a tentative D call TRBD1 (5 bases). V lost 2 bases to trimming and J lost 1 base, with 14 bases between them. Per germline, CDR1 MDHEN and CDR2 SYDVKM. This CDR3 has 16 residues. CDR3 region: CASSLAGREKNTEAFF. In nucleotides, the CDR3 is TGTGCCAGCAGTTTAGCGGGCAGGGAGAAGAACACTGAAGCTTTCTTT.

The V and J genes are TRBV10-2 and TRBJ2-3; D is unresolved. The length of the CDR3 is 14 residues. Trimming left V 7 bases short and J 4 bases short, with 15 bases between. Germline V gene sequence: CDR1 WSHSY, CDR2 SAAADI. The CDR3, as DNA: TGCGCCAGCAAGGGTGGTCTGGTCCCAGATACGCAGTATTTT. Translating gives CASKGGLVPDTQYF.

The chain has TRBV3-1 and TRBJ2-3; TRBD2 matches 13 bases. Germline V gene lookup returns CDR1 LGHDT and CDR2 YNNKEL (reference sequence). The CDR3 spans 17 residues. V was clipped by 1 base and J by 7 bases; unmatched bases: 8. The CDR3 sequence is CASSQGTGTSGTYTQYF. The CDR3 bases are TGTGCCAGCAGCCAAGGAACCGGGACTAGCGGGACATATACGCAGTATTTT.

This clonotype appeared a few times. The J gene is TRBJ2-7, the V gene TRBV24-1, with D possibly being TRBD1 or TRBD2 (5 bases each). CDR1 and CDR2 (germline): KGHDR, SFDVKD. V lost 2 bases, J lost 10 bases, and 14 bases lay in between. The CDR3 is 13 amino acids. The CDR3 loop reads CATSDSGLQAQYF. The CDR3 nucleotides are TGTGCCACCAGTGATTCGGGGTTACAGGCCCAGTACTTC.

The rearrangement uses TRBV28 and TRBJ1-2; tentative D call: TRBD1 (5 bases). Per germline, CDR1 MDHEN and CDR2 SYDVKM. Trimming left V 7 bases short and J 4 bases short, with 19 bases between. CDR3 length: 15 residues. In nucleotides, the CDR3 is TGTGCCAGCACCCCCCCCGGGGCATCTGTCTATGGCTACACCTTC. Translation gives CASTPPGASVYGYTF.

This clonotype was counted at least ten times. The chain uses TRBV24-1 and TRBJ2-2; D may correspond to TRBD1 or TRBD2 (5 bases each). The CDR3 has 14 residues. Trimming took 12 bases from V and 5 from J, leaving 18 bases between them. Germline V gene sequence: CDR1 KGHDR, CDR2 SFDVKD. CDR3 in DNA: TGTGCCTCCTCAGGACACGGCGGGACCGGGGAGCTGTTTTTT. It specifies CASSGHGGTGELFF.

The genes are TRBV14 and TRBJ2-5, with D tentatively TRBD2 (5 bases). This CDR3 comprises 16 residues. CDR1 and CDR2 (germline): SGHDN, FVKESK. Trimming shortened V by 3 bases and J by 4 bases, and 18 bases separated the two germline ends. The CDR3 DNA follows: TGTGCCAGCAGCCAGACCCCCGGGGTGGTGGGAGAGACCCAGTACTTC. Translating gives CASSQTPGVVGETQYF.

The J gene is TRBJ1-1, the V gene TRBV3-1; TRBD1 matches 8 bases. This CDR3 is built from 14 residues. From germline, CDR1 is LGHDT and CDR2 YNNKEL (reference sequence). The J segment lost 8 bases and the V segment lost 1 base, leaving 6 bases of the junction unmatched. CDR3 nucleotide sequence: TGTGCCAGCAGCCAAGCCACCAGGGGGCTCGAAGCTTTCTTT. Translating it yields CASSQATRGLEAFF.

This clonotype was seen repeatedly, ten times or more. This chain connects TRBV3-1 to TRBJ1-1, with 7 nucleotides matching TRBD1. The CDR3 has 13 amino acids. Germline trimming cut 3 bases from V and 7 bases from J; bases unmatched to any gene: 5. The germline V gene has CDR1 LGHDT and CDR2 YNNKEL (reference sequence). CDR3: CASSHRTGGEAFF. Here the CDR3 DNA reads TGTGCCAGCAGCCACCGGACAGGTGGTGAAGCTTTCTTT.

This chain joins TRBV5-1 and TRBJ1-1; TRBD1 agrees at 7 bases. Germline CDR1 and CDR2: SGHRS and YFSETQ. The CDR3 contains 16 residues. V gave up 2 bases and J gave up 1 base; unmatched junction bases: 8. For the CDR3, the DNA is TGCGCCAGCAGCTTCGGGACAGACAGCTCGAACACTGAAGCTTTCTTT. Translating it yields CASSFGTDSSNTEAFF.

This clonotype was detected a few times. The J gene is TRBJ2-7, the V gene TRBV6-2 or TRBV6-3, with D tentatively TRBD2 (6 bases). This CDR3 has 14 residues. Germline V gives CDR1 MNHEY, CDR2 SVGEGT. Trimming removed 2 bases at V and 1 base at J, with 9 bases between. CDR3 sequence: CASSYTAGSYEQYF. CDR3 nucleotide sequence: TGTGCCAGCAGTTACACAGCGGGTTCCTACGAGCAGTACTTC.

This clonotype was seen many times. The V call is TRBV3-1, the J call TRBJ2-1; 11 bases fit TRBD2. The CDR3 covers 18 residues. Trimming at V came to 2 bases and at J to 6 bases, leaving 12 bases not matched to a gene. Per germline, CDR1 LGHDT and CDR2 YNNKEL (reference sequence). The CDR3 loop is CASSQLPYGLAGSNEQFF. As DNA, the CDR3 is TGTGCCAGCAGCCAATTACCATACGGACTAGCGGGTTCCAATGAGCAGTTCTTC.

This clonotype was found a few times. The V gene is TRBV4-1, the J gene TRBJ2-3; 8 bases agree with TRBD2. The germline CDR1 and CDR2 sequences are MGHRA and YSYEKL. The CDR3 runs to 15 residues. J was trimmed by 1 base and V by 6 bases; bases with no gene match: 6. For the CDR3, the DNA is TGCGCCAGCAGTCGGCGGGGGGACGGCACAGATACGCAGTATTTT. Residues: CASSRRGDGTDTQYF.

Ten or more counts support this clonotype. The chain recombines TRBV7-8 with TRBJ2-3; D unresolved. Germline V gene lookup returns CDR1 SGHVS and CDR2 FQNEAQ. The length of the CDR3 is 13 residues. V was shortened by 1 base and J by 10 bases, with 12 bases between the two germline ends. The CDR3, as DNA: TGTGCCAGCAGCTTAGATATTGCTTCTGCGCAGTATTTT. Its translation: CASSLDIASAQYF.

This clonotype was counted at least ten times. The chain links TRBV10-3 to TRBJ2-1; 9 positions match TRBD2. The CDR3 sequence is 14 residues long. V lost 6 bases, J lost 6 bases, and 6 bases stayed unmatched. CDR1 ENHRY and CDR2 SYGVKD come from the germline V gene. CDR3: CAISVAGESNEQFF. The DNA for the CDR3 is TGTGCCATCAGCGTAGCGGGAGAGAGCAATGAGCAGTTCTTC.

The CDR3 here is CASSAGSWNEQFF. The CDR3 region has the DNA TGTGCCAGCAGTGCGGGTAGCTGGAATGAGCAGTTCTTC. The chain combines TRBV2 with TRBJ2-1; D unclear. There are 13 residues in the CDR3. The V end was cut by 4 bases, the J end by 7 bases, with 11 bases between. Per the germline V gene, CDR1 is SNHLY and CDR2 is FYNNEI. The variable domain in full, with the rest retrieved from reference TRBV2 and TRBJ2-1, is EPEVTQTPSHQVTQMGQEVILRCVPISNHLYFYWYRQILGQKVEFLVSFYNNEISEKSEIFDDQFSVERPDGSNFTLKIRSTKLEDSAMYFCASSAGSWNEQFFGPGTRLTVL.

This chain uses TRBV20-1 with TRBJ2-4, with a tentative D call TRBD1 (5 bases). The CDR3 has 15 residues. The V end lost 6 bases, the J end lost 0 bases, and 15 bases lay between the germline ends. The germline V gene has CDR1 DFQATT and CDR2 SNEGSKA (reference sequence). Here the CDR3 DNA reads TGCAGTGCAGGTAAAGGGGCCGAAGCCAAAAACATTCAGTACTTC. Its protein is CSAGKGAEAKNIQYF.

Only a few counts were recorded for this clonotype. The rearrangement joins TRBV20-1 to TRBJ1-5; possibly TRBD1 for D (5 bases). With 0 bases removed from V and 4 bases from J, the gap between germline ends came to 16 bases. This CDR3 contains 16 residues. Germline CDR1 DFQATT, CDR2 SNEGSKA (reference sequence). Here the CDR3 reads CSARDLIGGGNQPQHF. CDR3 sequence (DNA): TGCAGTGCTAGAGATCTTATTGGGGGGGGGAATCAGCCCCAGCATTTT.

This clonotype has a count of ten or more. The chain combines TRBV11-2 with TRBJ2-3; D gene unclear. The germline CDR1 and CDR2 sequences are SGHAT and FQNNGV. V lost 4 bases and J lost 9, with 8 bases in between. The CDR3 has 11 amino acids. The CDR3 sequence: CASSSSSTQYF. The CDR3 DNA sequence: TGTGCCAGCAGCTCCTCCTCCACGCAGTATTTT.

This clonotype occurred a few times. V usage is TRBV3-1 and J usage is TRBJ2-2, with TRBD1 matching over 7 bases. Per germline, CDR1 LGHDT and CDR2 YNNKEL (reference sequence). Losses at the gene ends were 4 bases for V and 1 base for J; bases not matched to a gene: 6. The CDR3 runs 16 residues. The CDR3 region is CASSLKGARNTGELFF. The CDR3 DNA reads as TGTGCCAGCAGCCTCAAGGGGGCGCGGAACACCGGGGAGCTGTTTTTT.

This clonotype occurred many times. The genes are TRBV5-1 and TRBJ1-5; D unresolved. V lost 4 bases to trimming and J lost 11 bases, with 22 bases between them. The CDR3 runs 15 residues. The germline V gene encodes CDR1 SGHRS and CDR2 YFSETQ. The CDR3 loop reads CASSLDSGSPLSQHF. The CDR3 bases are TGCGCCAGCAGCCTGGATTCCGGGTCCCCTTTGTCCCAGCATTTT.

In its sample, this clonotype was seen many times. The CDR3 protein is CASSQDLTGGAKTQYF. CDR3 sequence (DNA): TGTGCCAGCAGCCAAGACCTGACAGGGGGCGCGAAGACCCAGTACTTC. The chain uses TRBV4-2 and TRBJ2-5, with TRBD1 identical over 10 bases. Trimming took 0 bases from V and 6 from J; bases not matched to a gene: 7. There are 16 residues in the CDR3. Germline loops: CDR1 LGHNA, CDR2 YNFKEQ.

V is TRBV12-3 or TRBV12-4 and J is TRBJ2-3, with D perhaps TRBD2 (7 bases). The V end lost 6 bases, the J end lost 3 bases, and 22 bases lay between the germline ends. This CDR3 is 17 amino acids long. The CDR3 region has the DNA TGTGCCAGCAGCCGGCCCCTAAGGGGGGGGCCGACAGATACGCAGTATTTT. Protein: CASSRPLRGGPTDTQYF.

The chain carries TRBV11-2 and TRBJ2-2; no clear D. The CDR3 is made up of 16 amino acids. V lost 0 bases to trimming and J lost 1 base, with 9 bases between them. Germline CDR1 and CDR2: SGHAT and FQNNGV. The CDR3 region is CASSLEAHLNTGELFF. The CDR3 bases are TGTGCCAGCAGCTTAGAAGCCCACTTGAACACCGGGGAGCTGTTTTTT.